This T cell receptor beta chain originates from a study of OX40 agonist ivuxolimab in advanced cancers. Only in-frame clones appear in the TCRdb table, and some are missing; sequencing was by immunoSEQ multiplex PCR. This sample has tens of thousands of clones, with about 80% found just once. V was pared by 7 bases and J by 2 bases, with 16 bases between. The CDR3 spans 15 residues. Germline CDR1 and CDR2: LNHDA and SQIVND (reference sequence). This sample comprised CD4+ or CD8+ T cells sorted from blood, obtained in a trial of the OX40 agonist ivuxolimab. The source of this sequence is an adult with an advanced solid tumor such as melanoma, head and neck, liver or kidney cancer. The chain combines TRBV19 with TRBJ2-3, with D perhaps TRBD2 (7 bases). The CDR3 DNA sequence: TGTGCCAGTAACCCGGGGGGCCGAGACACAGATACGCAGTATTTT. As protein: CASNPGGRDTDTQYF.